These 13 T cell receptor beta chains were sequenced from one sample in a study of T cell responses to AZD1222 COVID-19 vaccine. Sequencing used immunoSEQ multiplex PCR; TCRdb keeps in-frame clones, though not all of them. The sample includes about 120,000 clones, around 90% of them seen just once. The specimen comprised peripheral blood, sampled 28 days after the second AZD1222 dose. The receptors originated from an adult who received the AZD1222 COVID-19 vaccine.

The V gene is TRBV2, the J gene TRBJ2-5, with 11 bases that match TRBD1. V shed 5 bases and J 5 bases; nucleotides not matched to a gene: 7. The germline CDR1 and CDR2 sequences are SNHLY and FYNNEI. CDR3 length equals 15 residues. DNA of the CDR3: TGTGCCAGCAGTACCGGGACAGGGGGTGGGGAGACCCAGTACTTC. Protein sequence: CASSTGTGGGETQYF.

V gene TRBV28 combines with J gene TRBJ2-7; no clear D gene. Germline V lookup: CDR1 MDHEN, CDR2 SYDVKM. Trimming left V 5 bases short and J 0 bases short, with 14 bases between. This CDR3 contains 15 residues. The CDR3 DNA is TGTGCCAGCAGTGCCCCAAGGTGGGCCTCCTACGAGCAGTACTTC. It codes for CASSAPRWASYEQYF.

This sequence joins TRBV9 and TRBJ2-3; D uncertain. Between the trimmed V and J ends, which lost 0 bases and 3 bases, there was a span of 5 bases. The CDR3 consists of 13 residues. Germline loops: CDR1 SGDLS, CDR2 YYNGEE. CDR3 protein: CASSVGDTDTQYF. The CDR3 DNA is TGTGCCAGCAGCGTAGGGGATACAGATACGCAGTATTTT.

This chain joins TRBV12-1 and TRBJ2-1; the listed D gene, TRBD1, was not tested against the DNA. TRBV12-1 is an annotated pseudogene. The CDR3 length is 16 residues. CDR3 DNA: TGTGCCAGCAGCTCCAACTCACAGGGGCGGGGAAATGAGCAGTTCTTC. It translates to CASSSNSQGRGNEQFF.

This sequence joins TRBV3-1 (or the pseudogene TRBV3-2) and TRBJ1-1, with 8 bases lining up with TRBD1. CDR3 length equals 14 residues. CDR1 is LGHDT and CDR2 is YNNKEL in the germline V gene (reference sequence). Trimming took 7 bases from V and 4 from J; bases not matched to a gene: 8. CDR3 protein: CASIPGGGGTEAFF. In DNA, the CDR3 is TGTGCCAGCATCCCAGGGGGCGGGGGCACTGAAGCTTTCTTT.

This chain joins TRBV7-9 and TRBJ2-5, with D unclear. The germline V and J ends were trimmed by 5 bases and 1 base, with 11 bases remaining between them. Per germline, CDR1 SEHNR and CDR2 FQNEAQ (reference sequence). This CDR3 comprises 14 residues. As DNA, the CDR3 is TGTGCCAGCAGCCAAATAGGGTTCCAAGAGACCCAGTACTTC. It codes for CASSQIGFQETQYF.

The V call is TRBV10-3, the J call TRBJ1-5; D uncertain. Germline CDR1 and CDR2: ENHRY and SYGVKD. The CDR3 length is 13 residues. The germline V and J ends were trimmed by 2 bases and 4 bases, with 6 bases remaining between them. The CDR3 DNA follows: TGTGCCATCAGTGAGGTCGGGAATCAGCCCCAGCATTTT. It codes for CAISEVGNQPQHF.

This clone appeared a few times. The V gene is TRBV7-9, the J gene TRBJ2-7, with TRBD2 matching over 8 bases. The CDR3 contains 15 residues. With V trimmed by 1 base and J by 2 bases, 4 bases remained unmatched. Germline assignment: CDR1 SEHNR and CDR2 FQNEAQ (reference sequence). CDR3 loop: CASSLGLATPYEQYF. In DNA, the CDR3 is TGTGCCAGCAGCTTAGGACTAGCGACTCCCTACGAGCAGTACTTC. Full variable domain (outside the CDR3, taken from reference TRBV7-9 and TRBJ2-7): DTGVSQNPRHKITKRGQNVTFRCDPISEHNRLYWYRQTLGQGPEFLTYFQNEAQLEKSRLLSDRFSAERPKGSFSTLEIQRTEQGDSAMYLCASSLGLATPYEQYFGPGTRLTVT.

CDR3 DNA: TGTGCCAGCAGCTTAGAATTGGGACAGGGGCCCAATCAGCCCCAGCATTTT. Its protein product is CASSLELGQGPNQPQHF. This chain links TRBV11-3 with TRBJ1-5; 10 bases fit TRBD1. V dropped 0 bases and J dropped 3; count of bases not matched to a gene: 5. Per the germline V gene, CDR1 is SGHNT and CDR2 is YENEEA. The length of the CDR3 is 17 residues.

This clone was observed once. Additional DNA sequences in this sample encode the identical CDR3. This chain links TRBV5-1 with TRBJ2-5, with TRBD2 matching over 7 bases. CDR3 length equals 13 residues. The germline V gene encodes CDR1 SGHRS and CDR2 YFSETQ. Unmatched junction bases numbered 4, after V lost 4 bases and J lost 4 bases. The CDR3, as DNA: TGCGCCAGCAGCGGCCGCGGGGGAGAGACCCAGTACTTC. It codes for CASSGRGGETQYF. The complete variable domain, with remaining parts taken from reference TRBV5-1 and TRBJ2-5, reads KAGVTQTPRYLIKTRGQQVTLSCSPISGHRSVSWYQQTPGQGLQFLFEYFSETQRNKGNFPGRFSGRQFSNSRSEMNVSTLELGDSALYLCASSGRGGETQYFGPGTRLLVL.

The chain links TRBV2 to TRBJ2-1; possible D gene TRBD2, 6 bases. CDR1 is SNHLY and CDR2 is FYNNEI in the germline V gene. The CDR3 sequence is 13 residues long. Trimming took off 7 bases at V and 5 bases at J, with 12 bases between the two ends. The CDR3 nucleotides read TGTGCCAGCACCCGGGAGAGGAACAATGAGCAGTTCTTC. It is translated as CASTRERNNEQFF.

CDR3 in DNA: TGTGCCAGCAGCCAAGCCCTAAGAGGTCAGCCCCAGCATTTT. This translates into CASSQALRGQPQHF. V is TRBV3-1 (or the pseudogene TRBV3-2) and J is TRBJ1-5, with D uncertain. V was clipped by 1 base and J by 6 bases, with 10 bases between them. Germline V CDR1 and CDR2: LGHDT, YNNKEL (reference sequence). This CDR3 is 14 amino acids long.

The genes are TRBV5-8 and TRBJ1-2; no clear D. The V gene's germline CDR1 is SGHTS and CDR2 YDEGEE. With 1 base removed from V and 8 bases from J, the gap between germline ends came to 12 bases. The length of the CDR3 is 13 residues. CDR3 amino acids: CASSLIGMKGYTF. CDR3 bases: TGTGCCAGCAGCTTGATAGGAATGAAGGGCTACACCTTC.